What follows are 32 T cell receptor beta chains derived from one specimen sequenced in a study of regulatory T cells in long-lasting Graves disease. The sample's time point: newly diagnosed GD, antithyroid drugs for less than 3 months. Extracted PBMC RNA gave rise to the TCR library. Libraries of TCR beta came from iRepertoire HTBI primers plus Arm-PCR of CDR3 regions. TCRdb used MiXCR to reprocess the multiplex PCR reads, holding one entry per CDR3 protein. The sample has about 620,000 distinct CDR3 sequences, 16% seen once; the top ten hold more than 15%. These data are also associated with another study on T cells in Graves' hyperthyroidism and ophthalmopathy.

The sequenced sample was peripheral blood mononuclear cells (PBMCs), obtained at new diagnosis, from a patient treated with antithyroid drugs. These TCRs come from a woman aged 25 to 39 with Graves disease.

About this clonotype itself: A read error may be the cause here, since a much bigger clone is one base away. The chain couples TRBV6-5 to TRBJ2-2; TRBD2 matches at 8 bases. The CDR3 runs to 15 residues. Germline V CDR1 and CDR2: MNHEY, SVGAGI. The V segment lost 4 bases and the J segment 0 bases; nucleotides outside the gene matches: 1. The CDR3, as DNA: TGTGCCAGCAGTTGGCGGGGGGCGAACACCGGGGAGCTGTTTTTT. It translates to CASSWRGANTGELFF.

This clonotype was observed many times. The genes are TRBV5-1 and TRBJ2-7, with unresolved D. V was trimmed by 3 bases and J by 2 bases, leaving 6 bases between them. Germline V gives CDR1 SGHRS, CDR2 YFSETQ. CDR3 length equals 12 residues. The DNA for the CDR3 is TGCGCCAGCAGCTATCAGGCCTACGAGCAGTACTTC. This codes for CASSYQAYEQYF. The full variable domain, with the rest looked up from reference TRBV5-1 and TRBJ2-7, is KAGVTQTPRYLIKTRGQQVTLSCSPISGHRSVSWYQQTPGQGLQFLFEYFSETQRNKGNFPGRFSGRQFSNSRSEMNVSTLELGDSALYLCASSYQAYEQYFGPGTRLTVT.

This clonotype was picked up one time. This may stem from a read error, because a much larger clone lies one nucleotide away. The rearrangement links TRBV7-6 to TRBJ2-5; no firm D call. The CDR3 is 15 amino acids. Germline V gives CDR1 SGHVS, CDR2 FNYEAQ. The CDR3 here is CASSLRHGPSETQCF. The CDR3 nucleotides read TGTGCCAGCAGCCTGCGACACGGCCCGAGCGAGACCCAGTGCTTC.

This clonotype appeared many times. This chain connects TRBV28 to TRBJ2-3, with 8 bases lining up with TRBD2. This CDR3 has 12 residues. Germline values: CDR1 MDHEN, CDR2 SYDVKM. V lost 9 bases and J lost 5; bases outside the gene matches: 4. CDR3 nucleotide sequence: TGTGCCAGTAGTCTAGCGGGAGATACGCAGTATTTT. Residues: CASSLAGDTQYF.

The chain has TRBV5-1 and TRBJ2-1; D is uncertain. CDR1 SGHRS and CDR2 YFSETQ come from the germline V gene. Trimming removed 4 bases from V and 4 bases from J, with 12 bases in between. The CDR3 is made up of 14 amino acids. CDR3 coding DNA: TGCGCCAGCAGCCAATCCCTAGAATACAATGAGCAGTTCTTC. Translation: CASSQSLEYNEQFF.

This clonotype was found many times. CDR3 protein: CASSLTGPNYGYTF. The CDR3, as DNA: TGTGCCAGCAGTCTTACGGGCCCCAACTATGGCTACACCTTC. The chain employs TRBV28 and TRBJ1-2; D call uncertain. Per germline, CDR1 MDHEN and CDR2 SYDVKM. V gave up 5 bases and J gave up 2 bases, with 12 bases separating them. The CDR3 length is 14 residues.

V is TRBV20-1 and J is TRBJ2-1; the D is unclear. The germline V gene has CDR1 DFQATT and CDR2 SNEGSKA (reference sequence). The CDR3 runs to 14 residues. V lost 0 bases, J lost 9 bases, and 15 bases lay in between. In DNA form, the CDR3 reads TGCAGTGCTAGAGATCGGTTCCCATCTTCTGAGCAGTTCTTC. It encodes CSARDRFPSSEQFF.

The chain combines TRBV12-3 or TRBV12-4 with TRBJ2-3; D is ambiguous. V lost 3 bases to trimming and J lost 0 bases, with 7 bases between them. The CDR3 totals 14 residues. The CDR3 bases are TGTGCCAGCAGTTTTGCTCAGAGCACAGATACGCAGTATTTT. This codes for CASSFAQSTDTQYF.

The CDR3 region has the DNA TGCGCCAGCAGGCGATCTGGACAGGGGGTCACCGGGGAGCTGTTTTTT. Translated: CASRRSGQGVTGELFF. The rearrangement links TRBV5-1 to TRBJ2-2; 10 nucleotides match TRBD1. The length of the CDR3 is 16 residues. V gave up 5 bases and J gave up 4 bases; unmatched junction bases: 8. Germline values: CDR1 SGHRS, CDR2 YFSETQ.

In its sample, this clonotype was seen once. The chain is built from TRBV27 and TRBJ1-4; perhaps TRBD1 as D (5 bases). CDR3 size: 15 residues. The V gene's germline CDR1 is MNHEY and CDR2 SMNVEV (reference sequence). V was clipped by 3 bases and J by 5 bases, with 13 bases between them. CDR3 sequence (DNA): TGTGCCAGCAGTTTTGGGGGAAGGACAAATGAAAAACTGTTTTTT. It yields the protein CASSFGGRTNEKLFF.

As for this clonotype: This clone may be a read error of a much larger clone one base away. The DNA for the CDR3 is TGTGCCAGCAGCTCAGGACTAGCGGGAGCCGGAAGCTCCTACGAGCAGTACTTC. This codes for CASSSGLAGAGSSYEQYF. The chain is built from TRBV11-2 and TRBJ2-7; 13 bases map to TRBD2. The CDR3 totals 18 residues. Germline lookup yields CDR1 SGHAT and CDR2 FQNNGV. V dropped 4 bases and J dropped 0; count of bases not matched to a gene: 9.

This clonotype was seen many times. The V gene is TRBV28, the J gene TRBJ2-7; either TRBD1 or TRBD2 may supply D (7 bases each). V was cut by 5 bases and J by 1 base, with 15 bases left in between. The germline V gene has CDR1 MDHEN and CDR2 SYDVKM. The CDR3 extends over 15 amino acids. The CDR3: CASSPSQGGSYEQYF. CDR3 DNA: TGTGCCAGCAGTCCAAGTCAGGGGGGGTCCTACGAGCAGTACTTC. The whole variable domain, filled in from reference TRBV28 and TRBJ2-7, reads DVKVTQSSRYLVKRTGEKVFLECVQDMDHENMFWYRQDPGLGLRLIYFSYDVKMKEKGDIPEGYSVSREKKERFSLILESASTNQTSMYLCASSPSQGGSYEQYFGPGTRLTVT.

This clonotype was detected many times. The chain is built from TRBV11-1 and TRBJ1-1; perhaps TRBD1 as D (5 bases). The CDR3 length is 14 residues. V gave up 5 bases and J gave up 6 bases, with 16 bases separating them. The germline CDR1 and CDR2 sequences are SGHAT and FQDESV (reference sequence). CDR3 nucleotide sequence: TGTGCCAGCAGCGGGCGGCAGGGATCGGCTGAAGCTTTCTTT. Its translation: CASSGRQGSAEAFF.

This clonotype showed up many times. V usage is TRBV2 and J usage is TRBJ2-1, with 7 bases lining up with TRBD1. J was trimmed by 0 bases and V by 8 bases; bases with no gene match: 4. CDR3 length: 14 amino acids. From germline, CDR1 is SNHLY and CDR2 FYNNEI. Written as DNA, the CDR3 is TGTGCCAGCCTACAGGGGAACTCCTACAATGAGCAGTTCTTC. Translation: CASLQGNSYNEQFF.

This chain links TRBV5-1 with TRBJ2-3; no definite D call. The V end was cut by 0 bases, the J end by 3 bases, with 14 bases between. Germline CDR1 and CDR2: SGHRS and YFSETQ. The CDR3 spans 16 residues. CDR3 nucleotides: TGCGCCAGCAGCTTGGGAGACACCTTACCGACAGATACGCAGTATTTT. This codes for CASSLGDTLPTDTQYF.

The V call is TRBV16, the J call TRBJ2-5; D is ambiguous. CDR1 is KGHSY, CDR2 FQNENV, per germline. This CDR3 spans 12 amino acids. The CDR3 nucleotides read TGTGCTAACGGACGGTACCAAGAGACCCAGTACTTC. Translation gives CANGRYQETQYF.

In this sample, this clonotype turned up a few times. The chain uses TRBV19 and TRBJ2-1; D gene uncertain. The CDR3 contains 15 residues. V was shortened by 7 bases and J by 0 bases, with 13 bases between the two germline ends. In germline, CDR1 is LNHDA, CDR2 SQIVND (reference sequence). As DNA, the CDR3 is TGTGCCAGTACCAAGACTCCGAGCTCCTACAATGAGCAGTTCTTC. Protein: CASTKTPSSYNEQFF.

This clonotype came up many times. Germline is not matched at one junction end, which may reflect a read error. The J gene is TRBJ1-1, the V gene TRBV28; D call uncertain. In germline, CDR1 is MDHEN, CDR2 SYDVKM. This CDR3 is 15 amino acids long. The CDR3 DNA follows: TGTGTCAGCAGCGGGAATTCGTTTGTGAACACTGAAGCTTTCTTT. Translating it yields CVSSGNSFVNTEAFF.

This clonotype was counted a few times. The chain links TRBV9 to TRBJ2-2; TRBD2 aligns across 8 bases. V lost 7 bases and J lost 3; bases outside the gene matches: 8. Per the germline V gene, CDR1 is SGDLS and CDR2 is YYNGEE. The CDR3 is 15 amino acids. CDR3 protein: CASSRTSTYTGELFF. In DNA, the CDR3 is TGTGCCAGCTCTCGGACTAGCACGTACACCGGGGAGCTGTTTTTT.

This clonotype was counted a few times. The chain carries TRBV27 and TRBJ2-3; D remains ambiguous. Looked up from germline, CDR1 is MNHEY and CDR2 is SMNVEV (reference sequence). The V end was cut by 5 bases, the J end by 5 bases, with 14 bases between. The CDR3 is made up of 14 amino acids. The CDR3 region has the DNA TGTGCCAGCAGTCGGGTCCCGTGGGGAGATACGCAGTATTTT. This codes for CASSRVPWGDTQYF.

This clonotype was found a few times. The rearrangement uses TRBV6-1 and TRBJ2-5; 8 bases match TRBD2. Per the germline V gene, CDR1 is MNHNS and CDR2 is SASEGT. The CDR3 is 13 residues long. The V gene end was trimmed by 8 bases and the J gene end by 5 bases; junction bases not matched to a gene: 7. CDR3 sequence (DNA): TGTGCCAGCCGGGGGAGCGGGAGTGAGACCCAGTACTTC. This sequence encodes CASRGSGSETQYF.

This sequence joins TRBV28 and TRBJ2-7; D remains unclear. The germline gives CDR1 MDHEN, CDR2 SYDVKM. CDR3 length: 13 residues. V dropped 5 bases and J dropped 3 bases, with 11 bases sitting between them. This chain's CDR3 is CASSPPTYYEQYF. CDR3 DNA: TGTGCCAGCAGTCCCCCCACCTACTACGAGCAGTACTTC.

This clonotype was detected a few times. The genes are TRBV7-9 and TRBJ1-1; 11 nucleotides align to TRBD1. Germline CDR1 SEHNR, CDR2 FQNEAQ (reference sequence). V lost 5 bases, J lost 4 bases, and 12 bases stayed unmatched. CDR3 length: 17 residues. CDR3 DNA: TGTGCCAGCAGCCACCAGGACAGGGGGCGGACGGGCACTGAAGCTTTCTTT. This encodes CASSHQDRGRTGTEAFF.

This clonotype was observed at least ten times. V is TRBV12-3 or TRBV12-4 and J is TRBJ2-7, with a tentative D call TRBD1 (5 bases). This CDR3 contains 14 residues. V was cut by 7 bases and J by 0 bases, with 13 bases left in between. Here the CDR3 DNA reads TGTGCCAGCACCTTGGGGCTAGGCTCCTACGAGCAGTACTTC. It translates to CASTLGLGSYEQYF.

The rearrangement joins TRBV5-1 to TRBJ2-7, with unresolved D. This CDR3 spans 14 amino acids. Germline-derived CDR1 and CDR2 are SGHRS and YFSETQ. V was trimmed by 5 bases and J by 3 bases, leaving 15 bases between them. This CDR3 is CASRSGQPSYEQYF. Here the CDR3 DNA reads TGCGCCAGCAGAAGTGGCCAACCCAGCTACGAGCAGTACTTC. The full variable domain, in which reference TRBV5-1 and TRBJ2-7 provide the parts outside the CDR3, is KAGVTQTPRYLIKTRGQQVTLSCSPISGHRSVSWYQQTPGQGLQFLFEYFSETQRNKGNFPGRFSGRQFSNSRSEMNVSTLELGDSALYLCASRSGQPSYEQYFGPGTRLTVT.

This clonotype was picked up a small number of times. The genes are TRBV7-3 and TRBJ2-5; 7 nucleotides align to TRBD2. This CDR3 spans 15 amino acids. After removal of 2 bases from V and 2 bases from J, the junction contained 5 bases not matched to a gene. Germline CDR1 SGHTA, CDR2 FQGTGA. The CDR3 is CASSLGLGRQETQYF. For the CDR3, the DNA is TGTGCCAGCAGCTTAGGACTAGGGCGACAAGAGACCCAGTACTTC. Filled out from reference TRBV7-3 and TRBJ2-5, the complete variable domain reads GAGVSQTPSNKVTEKGKYVELRCDPISGHTALYWYRQSLGQGPEFLIYFQGTGAADDSGLPNDRFFAVRPEGSVSTLKIQRTERGDSAVYLCASSLGLGRQETQYFGPGTRLLVL.

Only a few counts were recorded for this clonotype. V usage is TRBV6-1 and J usage is TRBJ1-2; unclear D gene. CDR1 and CDR2 (germline): MNHNS, SASEGT. This CDR3 region has 13 residues. Trimming pared 6 bases from V and 4 bases from J, leaving 12 bases between. The CDR3 nucleotides read TGTGCCAGCAGCTCTACAAGCTTCTATGGCTACACCTTC. Its translation: CASSSTSFYGYTF.

This clonotype showed up many times. Germline and junction disagree at one end, which may indicate a read error. V usage is TRBV2 and J usage is TRBJ1-2; D is perhaps TRBD1 (5 bases). Germline loops: CDR1 SNHLY, CDR2 FYNNEI. CDR3 length: 12 residues. CDR3 sequence (DNA): TGTGCCAGCGCCACGTCGGCAGGGCGAACCTCCTTC. Translated, it gives CASATSAGRTSF.

Ten or more counts support this clonotype. The chain recombines TRBV4-1 with TRBJ1-1; D gene unclear. CDR1 is MGHRA and CDR2 is YSYEKL in the germline V gene. The CDR3 length is 12 residues. V was pared by 0 bases and J by 8 bases, with 7 bases between. The CDR3 loop is CASSQDTAEAFF. The CDR3 DNA is TGCGCCAGCAGCCAAGATACAGCGGAAGCTTTCTTT.

This clonotype has at least ten counts. This chain joins TRBV18 and TRBJ2-1; D is possibly TRBD2 (6 bases). Germline V CDR1 and CDR2: KGHSH, LQKENI. V was clipped by 1 base and J by 2 bases, with 9 bases between them. The CDR3 extends over 15 amino acids. The CDR3, as DNA: TGTGCCAGCTCACCACGCGGGGAACCCTACAATGAGCAGTTCTTC. Translation: CASSPRGEPYNEQFF.

This clonotype was counted many times. The chain links TRBV7-9 to TRBJ2-1; D unclear. The V gene lost 1 base and the J gene lost 4 bases, with 11 bases spanning the gap. Germline values: CDR1 SEHNR, CDR2 FQNEAQ (reference sequence). The CDR3 runs 15 residues. CDR3 loop: CASSLGSLRYNEQFF. CDR3 sequence (DNA): TGTGCCAGCAGCTTAGGATCTCTAAGATACAATGAGCAGTTCTTC.

The sample holds many counts of this clonotype. This sequence joins TRBV14 and TRBJ1-1; tentatively, D is TRBD1 (6 bases). V was shortened by 0 bases and J by 0 bases, with 11 bases between the two germline ends. This CDR3 spans 16 amino acids. Germline CDR1 reads SGHDN; CDR2 reads FVKESK. In DNA form, the CDR3 reads TGTGCCAGCAGCCAAGATTTGGGGGCGGTGAACACTGAAGCTTTCTTT. Its protein is CASSQDLGAVNTEAFF.